The rows below give T cell receptor beta chains drawn from one sample of a study of blood T cell repertoires in COVID-19. The assay was immunoSEQ multiplex PCR, and TCRdb's table has in-frame clones only and misses some. The sample records about 53,000 clones, 70% to 90% being singletons. Sequencing was performed on peripheral blood. These TCRs come from a man older than 75 with acute or convalescent COVID-19. Each CDR3 is given with its conserved first and last residue. Fields, in order: V gene, D gene, clone size, J gene, CDR3 DNA, CDR3 protein. A D gene is named only where the DNA matches it firmly. A row's size may be missing; if present it is once, few, many or a size class.

TRBV19	.	.	TRBJ1-3	TGTGCCAGTACCGGGAGTTTCACTTCCATAAGCTCTGGAAACACCATATATTTT	CASTGSFTSISSGNTIYF
TRBV5-8	TRBD2	once	TRBJ2-1	TGTGCCAGCAGCTCATACCTAGCGGGGGGGCCGGGGAATGAGCAGTTCTTC	CASSSYLAGGPGNEQFF
TRBV2	TRBD2	once	TRBJ2-5	TGTGCCAGCAGCGCCGGGACTAGCGGGGGGGCCGGGGAGACCCAGTACTTC	CASSAGTSGGAGETQYF
TRBV19	TRBD1	once	TRBJ1-4	TGTGCCAGTTGCCACTCCAGGGGGCAAGGTGAAAAACTGTTTTTT	CASCHSRGQGEKLFF
TRBV5-1	.	once	TRBJ1-1	TGCGCCAGCAGCTTGGTCGTGAACACTGAAGCTTTCTTT	CASSLVVNTEAFF
TRBV29-1	.	.	TRBJ1-2	TGCAGCGTTGAGGTACAGACTAACTATGGCTACACCTTC	CSVEVQTNYGYTF
TRBV14	.	.	TRBJ2-1	TGTGCCAGCAGCCAATGGTCAGGAGGATACAATGAGCAGTTCTTC	CASSQWSGGYNEQFF
TRBV5-3	.	.	TRBJ1-5	TGTGCCAGAAGCCCCCCGCCAGGGCAAGTAAGCAATCAGCCCCAGCATTTT	CARSPPPGQVSNQPQHF
TRBV15	.	.	TRBJ2-4	TGTGCCACCAGCAGACGCCAGGACATTCAGTACTTC	CATSRRQDIQYF
TRBV25-1	.	.	TRBJ1-3	TGTGCCAGCAGTGTGGGGAGATCAGGAGCAGGTCAAGGAAACACCATATATTTT	CASSVGRSGAGQGNTIYF
TRBV11-3	TRBD1	.	TRBJ2-5	TGTGCCAGCAGCTTAGGATACCAGGGGGCGGAGGAGACCCAGTACTTC	CASSLGYQGAEETQYF
TRBV6-1	TRBD1	.	TRBJ2-7	TGTGCCAGCAGTGATACGCAGGGGGTCTCCTACGAGCAGTACTTC	CASSDTQGVSYEQYF
TRBV6-2/TRBV6-3	TRBD1	.	TRBJ1-5	TGTGCCAGCAGTTACTATACAGGGGGCGGCGATCAGCCCCAGCATTTT	CASSYYTGGGDQPQHF
TRBV7-9	.	.	TRBJ1-3	TGTGCCAGCAGCCGGCACAGGGTTGTCTCTGGAAACACCATATATTTT	CASSRHRVVSGNTIYF
TRBV6-6	.	few	TRBJ2-7	TGTGCCAGCACCCAAGGGGCCCCCTCAGGGGAGCAGTACTTC	CASTQGAPSGEQYF
TRBV4-3	.	.	TRBJ2-1	TGCGCCAGCAGCCAAGATCGCGGGCACCCACGGATGGAGCAGTTCTTC	CASSQDRGHPRMEQFF